What follows are 7 T cell receptor beta chains derived from one specimen sequenced in a study of tumor and adjacent non-tumor tissue in lung cancer. TCRbeta libraries were built with three rounds of nested PCR, modified from ARM-PCR. TCRdb used MiXCR to reprocess the multiplex PCR reads, holding one entry per CDR3 protein. This table has about 75,000 distinct CDR3 sequences, under 80% appearing once. This sample's RNA came from whole unsorted tissue. Sample: lung tumor tissue. Receptor source: a woman between 45 and 65 years old with non-small cell lung cancer.

V is TRBV11-1 and J is TRBJ2-7, with 8 bases lining up with TRBD1. V was pared by 5 bases and J by 0 bases, with 6 bases of the junction left unmatched. The CDR3 length is 15 residues. CDR1 is SGHAT and CDR2 is FQDESV in the germline V gene (reference sequence). The CDR3 sequence is CASSPTGADSYEQYF. In DNA, the CDR3 is TGTGCCAGCAGCCCGACAGGGGCGGACTCCTACGAGCAGTACTTC.

Ten or more counts support this clonotype. The chain combines TRBV20-1 with TRBJ1-5; a weak D match, TRBD1 (6 bases). Germline loops: CDR1 DFQATT, CDR2 SNEGSKA (reference sequence). Trimming left V 1 base short and J 5 bases short, with 15 bases between. The CDR3 has 15 residues. This chain's CDR3 is CSARARGLWDQPQHF. The CDR3 DNA follows: TGCAGTGCTAGAGCTCGGGGGCTGTGGGATCAGCCCCAGCATTTT.

A note on this clonotype: The junction shows a germline mismatch at one end, possibly a read error. The V and J genes are TRBV10-3 and TRBJ2-2; D unresolved. Germline-derived CDR1 and CDR2 are ENHRY and SYGVKD. The CDR3 is made up of 13 amino acids. DNA of the CDR3: TGTGACATCTGTGGGCCTAACACCGGGGAGCTGTTTTTT. This translates into CDICGPNTGELFF.

In the case of this clonotype: The junction and the germline gene differ at one end; a read error may be behind it. The rearrangement links TRBV4-2 to TRBJ1-2; D gene unclear. This CDR3 has 15 residues. Germline CDR1 reads LGHNA; CDR2 reads YNFKEQ. CDR3 sequence reads: CPSSQDLSVNYGYTF. The DNA for the CDR3 is TGTCCCAGCAGCCAAGATTTAAGCGTTAACTATGGTTATACATTC.

Of note for this clonotype: One end of the junction does not line up with germline, which may come from a read error. The chain recombines TRBV5-4 with TRBJ1-5; tentative D call: TRBD1 (5 bases). The CDR3 covers 15 residues. Germline V gives CDR1 SGHNT, CDR2 YYREEE (reference sequence). In DNA, the CDR3 is TGTGCCAGCAGCTTTTTTGGGGGAAGCAATCAGCCCAAGCATTTT. Encoded protein: CASSFFGGSNQPKHF.

Details on this clonotype: The junction departs from germline at one end; a sequencing error may be responsible. The chain joins TRBV6-5 to TRBJ1-1, with D unresolved. The germline V gene has CDR1 MNHEY and CDR2 SVGAGI. The CDR3 spans 15 residues. CDR3 sequence: CANSYSAALKTEAFF. CDR3 bases: TGTGCCAACAGTTACTCCGCAGCCCTGAAAACTGAAGCTTTCTTT.

A remark on this clonotype: Here the CDR3 omits its conserved ending phenylalanine or tryptophan, so a read error is the likely source. The chain is built from TRBV7-8 and TRBJ2-5; D unclear. Germline V gives CDR1 SGHVS, CDR2 FQNEAQ. The CDR3 loop spans 13 amino acids. Trimming pared 6 bases from V and 1 base from J, leaving 9 bases between. The CDR3 sequence: CASSSRIQETQYL. In DNA, the CDR3 is TGTGCCAGCAGTTCTCGGATCCAAGAGACCCAGTACCTC.